Shown below are 23 T cell receptor beta chains from a single sample sequenced in a study of cytomegalovirus exposure and HLA in healthy donors. This PCR relied on a set of 60 Vbeta primers and 13 Jbeta primers. Sequencing was performed with immunoSEQ multiplex PCR; in TCRdb, only in-frame clones are kept and a portion is missing. The ten most abundant clones cover 4% to 6% of a sample with some 72,000 clones. The specimen sequenced was PBMCs. These receptors all stem from a man aged 40-49 years in good health and CMV-seronegative.

J is TRBJ2-7 and V is TRBV19, with D possibly matching TRBD2 (6 bases). The CDR3 consists of 13 residues. Trimming took off 10 bases at V and 7 bases at J, with 20 bases between the two ends. Germline-derived CDR1 and CDR2 are LNHDA and SQIVND (reference sequence). The CDR3 loop reads CATQDYPLGEQYF. For the CDR3, the DNA is TGTGCCACACAGGACTACCCGTTGGGGGAGCAGTACTTC.

The CDR3 spells CASSKTGLNSPLHF. CDR3 coding DNA: TGTGCCAGCAGCAAGACAGGGTTAAATTCACCCCTCCACTTT. The rearrangement links TRBV5-6 to TRBJ1-6; 7 nucleotides agree with TRBD1. With 4 bases clipped from V and 7 bases from J, the junction kept 5 bases outside the gene matches. The CDR3 has 14 residues. Per germline, CDR1 SGHDT and CDR2 YYEEEE.

This chain links TRBV5-5 with TRBJ2-3; TRBD2 agrees at 11 bases. Germline trimming cut 4 bases from V and 3 bases from J; bases unmatched to any gene: 1. Germline assignment: CDR1 SGHKS and CDR2 YYEKEE (reference sequence). The CDR3 loop spans 14 amino acids. CDR3: CASSRLAGTDTQYF. CDR3 sequence (DNA): TGTGCCAGCAGCCGACTAGCGGGGACAGATACGCAGTATTTT.

The chain links TRBV29-1 to TRBJ1-2, with D possibly being TRBD1 (6 bases). Trimming removed 7 bases at V and 7 bases at J, with 19 bases between. The CDR3 runs 13 residues. CDR1 and CDR2 (germline): SQVTM, ANQGSEA. The CDR3 sequence: CSAEPGALFGYTF. The CDR3 nucleotides read TGCAGCGCCGAGCCAGGGGCGTTGTTTGGCTACACCTTC.

J is TRBJ2-7 and V is TRBV5-1, with 10 positions matching TRBD1. The CDR3 loop spans 19 amino acids. J gave up 3 bases and V 1 base, and 16 bases lay outside the gene matches. Germline V gene data show CDR1 as SGHRS and CDR2 as YFSETQ. The CDR3 DNA follows: TGCGCCAGCAGCTTGTGGGACAGGGGACTCCTAGATGGGAGCTACGAGCAGTACTTC. It is translated as CASSLWDRGLLDGSYEQYF.

This chain uses TRBV11-2 with TRBJ2-7; 7 nucleotides agree with TRBD1. Unmatched junction bases numbered 6, after V lost 4 bases and J lost 0 bases. Germline CDR1 reads SGHAT; CDR2 reads FQNNGV. The CDR3 spans 15 residues. This CDR3 reads CASSSQGFTSYEQYF. CDR3 DNA sequence: TGTGCCAGCAGCTCACAGGGGTTTACCTCCTACGAGCAGTACTTC.

V is TRBV9 and J is TRBJ2-2; 7 positions match TRBD1. J was trimmed by 5 bases and V by 4 bases; bases with no gene match: 8. The CDR3 is 15 residues long. CDR1 SGDLS and CDR2 YYNGEE come from the germline V gene. Here the CDR3 reads CASSFRTGGTGELFF. The CDR3 DNA reads as TGTGCCAGCAGCTTTAGGACAGGCGGTACCGGGGAGCTGTTTTTT.

This sequence joins TRBV11-2 and TRBJ2-7, with a weak D call TRBD1 (7 bases). Germline-derived CDR1 and CDR2 are SGHAT and FQNNGV. CDR3 length equals 15 residues. V gave up 1 base and J gave up 5 bases, with 15 bases separating them. The CDR3 region has the DNA TGTGCCAGCAGCTTAGGAAGGACAGGAGGGCACGAGCAGTACTTC. It encodes CASSLGRTGGHEQYF.

The chain carries TRBV4-3 and TRBJ2-2, with TRBD2 matching 11 bases. Per germline, CDR1 LGHNA and CDR2 YSLEER. The CDR3 has 16 amino acids. V dropped 9 bases and J dropped 1; count of bases not matched to a gene: 7. Written as DNA, the CDR3 is TGCGCCAGTAGTACCGGGACTAGCGGGAACACCGGGGAGCTGTTTTTT. Translation gives CASSTGTSGNTGELFF.

The chain joins TRBV10-2 to TRBJ2-7, with 8 bases that match TRBD2. V was clipped by 8 bases and J by 4 bases; unmatched bases: 7. Germline lookup yields CDR1 WSHSY and CDR2 SAAADI. The CDR3 is made up of 13 amino acids. The CDR3 reads CASREGWIYEQYF. The CDR3 DNA sequence: TGCGCCAGCCGGGAGGGCTGGATTTACGAGCAGTACTTC.

The gene calls are TRBV30 and TRBJ1-2; 9 nucleotides agree with TRBD1. V was pared by 0 bases and J by 3 bases, with 5 bases of the junction left unmatched. Germline V gene data show CDR1 as GTSNPN and CDR2 as SVGIG (reference sequence). The CDR3 covers 15 residues. The CDR3 sequence: CAWSVTGGNDYGYTF. Here the CDR3 DNA reads TGTGCCTGGAGTGTGACAGGGGGAAATGACTATGGCTACACCTTC.

This chain uses TRBV27 with TRBJ2-7; 9 bases map to TRBD1. With 6 bases clipped from V and 7 bases from J, the junction kept 13 bases outside the gene matches. Germline CDR1 reads MNHEY; CDR2 reads SMNVEV (reference sequence). This CDR3 is 15 amino acids long. Here the CDR3 reads CASSDLGQGLREQYF. Written as DNA, the CDR3 is TGTGCCAGCAGCGACTTGGGACAGGGCCTGCGGGAGCAGTACTTC.

J is TRBJ2-7 and V is TRBV7-9, with D tentatively TRBD1 (6 bases). The CDR3 is 16 amino acids. Germline V CDR1 and CDR2: SEHNR, FQNEAQ (reference sequence). Trimming took 5 bases from V and 0 from J, leaving 17 bases between them. The CDR3 region has the DNA TGTGCCAGCAGCCGCATGGGGGCTGACCACTCCTACGAGCAGTACTTC. Translation: CASSRMGADHSYEQYF.

V gene TRBV30 combines with J gene TRBJ1-2, with TRBD1 identical over 7 bases. Germline V gene sequence: CDR1 GTSNPN, CDR2 SVGIG (reference sequence). The V gene end was trimmed by 5 bases and the J gene end by 4 bases; junction bases not matched to a gene: 13. CDR3 length: 15 residues. The CDR3 loop reads CAWGSKGTAIYGYTF. CDR3 in DNA: TGTGCCTGGGGTAGTAAAGGGACAGCGATCTATGGCTACACCTTC.

The rearrangement links TRBV13 to TRBJ2-7; 7 bases agree with TRBD1. The ends lost 0 bases at V and 3 bases at J; junction bases unmatched: 2. The CDR3 consists of 14 residues. Germline values: CDR1 PRHDT, CDR2 FYEKMQ (reference sequence). The CDR3 DNA is TGTGCCAGCAGCTTAGGGACAGGGTACTACGAGCAGTACTTC. This encodes CASSLGTGYYEQYF.

The V call is TRBV10-1, the J call TRBJ2-3; D possibly corresponds to TRBD1 (6 bases). Germline loops: CDR1 WNHNN, CDR2 SYGVQD (reference sequence). The length of the CDR3 is 14 residues. V was cut by 2 bases and J by 1 base, with 7 bases left in between. The CDR3 DNA sequence: TGCGCCAGCAGTGAGGACAGGCGCACAGATACGCAGTATTTT. Its translation: CASSEDRRTDTQYF.

The chain couples TRBV27 to TRBJ2-7, with 11 bases lining up with TRBD2. This CDR3 comprises 16 residues. After removal of 5 bases from V and 1 base from J, the junction contained 7 bases not matched to a gene. The germline V gene has CDR1 MNHEY and CDR2 SMNVEV (reference sequence). DNA for the CDR3: TGTGCCAGCAGTCCGCATAGCGGGAGGGGGTCCTACGAGCAGTACTTC. This codes for CASSPHSGRGSYEQYF.

The rearrangement links TRBV9 to TRBJ1-1, with 7 bases identical to TRBD1. With 4 bases clipped from V and 6 bases from J, the junction kept 12 bases outside the gene matches. Germline CDR1 SGDLS, CDR2 YYNGEE. The CDR3 length is 15 residues. The CDR3: CASSLIPGQTSEAFF. The CDR3 coding sequence is TGTGCCAGCAGCCTTATACCGGGACAGACTTCTGAAGCTTTCTTT.

V is TRBV2 and J is TRBJ1-5, with 7 bases that match TRBD1. The CDR3 extends over 15 amino acids. CDR1 is SNHLY and CDR2 is FYNNEI in the germline V gene. The V and J ends lost 2 bases and 3 bases, in that order; junction bases with no gene match: 4. CDR3 sequence: CASSETGAHNQPQHF. CDR3 DNA sequence: TGTGCCAGCAGTGAAACAGGGGCTCACAATCAGCCCCAGCATTTT.

The rearrangement uses TRBV11-3 and TRBJ2-3; 15 nucleotides agree with TRBD2. This CDR3 has 17 residues. CDR1 is SGHNT and CDR2 is YENEEA in the germline V gene. V gave up 5 bases and J gave up 2 bases; unmatched junction bases: 5. Here the CDR3 DNA reads TGTGCCAGCAGCGGCCGGACTAGCGGGGGGGCCACAGATACGCAGTATTTT. Its translation: CASSGRTSGGATDTQYF.

V is TRBV28 and J is TRBJ2-3, with TRBD1 as a possible D gene (6 bases). The V and J ends lost 8 bases and 1 base respectively, with 13 bases between them. The CDR3 extends over 14 amino acids. CDR1 is MDHEN, CDR2 SYDVKM, per germline. CDR3 sequence (DNA): TGTGCCAGCCTTCGTCAGGGGCGCACAGATACGCAGTATTTT. It specifies CASLRQGRTDTQYF.

The chain carries TRBV7-9 and TRBJ1-5; D not certain. With 1 base removed from V and 0 bases from J, the gap between germline ends came to 7 bases. Germline assignment: CDR1 SEHNR and CDR2 FQNEAQ (reference sequence). This CDR3 region has 15 residues. CDR3 protein: CASSLGQYSNQPQHF. CDR3 bases: TGTGCCAGCAGCTTAGGACAATATAGCAATCAGCCCCAGCATTTT.

The chain carries TRBV6-1 and TRBJ2-1; TRBD2 matches at 12 bases. V was clipped by 4 bases and J by 7 bases; unmatched bases: 5. Per germline, CDR1 MNHNS and CDR2 SASEGT. The CDR3 spans 15 residues. This CDR3 reads CASSGSGLAGNEQFF. The CDR3 DNA reads TGTGCCAGCAGTGGATCCGGACTAGCGGGGAATGAGCAGTTCTTC.